The 14 T cell receptor beta chains below come from one sample, sequenced in a study of spatial heterogeneity in lung cancer. These receptors' antigens are unknown. This sample's time point: sample taken at primary tumor resection. TCRdb reprocessed the 5' RACE reads with MiXCR, giving one entry per CDR3 protein. The data hold roughly 3,600 distinct CDR3 sequences, with 7% to 9% observed a single time. Points from the study as a whole: Tumor mutation counts were tracked by expanded intratumoral alpha and beta TCR counts.

Material: lung tumor tissue, obtained at surgery. The receptors were sampled from a male donor with early-stage non-small cell lung cancer.

In its sample, this clonotype ranks as medium-sized. The chain links TRBV30 to TRBJ1-1; TRBD1 is a possible D gene (5 bases). This CDR3 has 13 residues. Germline V lookup: CDR1 GTSNPN, CDR2 SVGIG (reference sequence). Trimming took 3 bases from V and 3 from J, leaving 11 bases between them. CDR3 loop: CAWSDTGHTEAFF. CDR3 bases: TGTGCCTGGAGCGATACAGGACACACTGAAGCTTTCTTT.

By share, this clonotype ranks as medium-sized (0.01 to 0.1%). The rearrangement links TRBV6-2 or TRBV6-3 to TRBJ2-3; D is undetermined. Trimming shortened V by 2 bases and J by 3 bases, and 3 bases separated the two germline ends. Germline-derived CDR1 and CDR2 are MNHEY and SVGEGT. CDR3 length equals 12 residues. DNA for the CDR3: TGTGCCAGCAGTTACGAGACAGATACGCAGTATTTT. Encoded protein: CASSYETDTQYF.

This clonotype was recorded at least ten times. This chain connects TRBV5-1 to TRBJ2-7; 9 bases line up with TRBD1. CDR1 SGHRS and CDR2 YFSETQ come from the germline V gene. V dropped 4 bases and J dropped 6; count of bases not matched to a gene: 11. The CDR3 extends over 15 amino acids. The CDR3 DNA follows: TGCGCCAGCAGCATAGCACAGGGGGCGAGGGGCGAGCAGTACTTC. It encodes CASSIAQGARGEQYF.

Ten or more counts support this clonotype. This sequence joins TRBV28 and TRBJ2-2; 7 bases map to TRBD2. The V gene's germline CDR1 is MDHEN and CDR2 SYDVKM. Unmatched junction bases numbered 6, after V lost 2 bases and J lost 3 bases. The CDR3 contains 16 residues. Here the CDR3 reads CASSLIFAGDTGELFF. In DNA form, the CDR3 reads TGTGCCAGCAGTTTAATCTTTGCGGGAGACACCGGGGAGCTGTTTTTT. The full variable domain, in which reference TRBV28 and TRBJ2-2 provide the parts outside the CDR3, is DVKVTQSSRYLVKRTGEKVFLECVQDMDHENMFWYRQDPGLGLRLIYFSYDVKMKEKGDIPEGYSVSREKKERFSLILESASTNQTSMYLCASSLIFAGDTGELFFGEGSRLTVL.

This clonotype is judged medium-sized. The CDR3 loop reads CSAPRQGSSPLHF. CDR3 nucleotide sequence: TGCAGTGCTCCGAGACAGGGGAGTTCACCCCTCCACTTT. V usage is TRBV20-1 and J usage is TRBJ1-6; 8 bases fit TRBD1. Per germline, CDR1 DFQATT and CDR2 SNEGSKA (reference sequence). CDR3 length: 13 amino acids. Unmatched junction bases numbered 6, after V lost 5 bases and J lost 9 bases.

By its share, this clonotype is medium-sized. The chain has TRBV4-3 and TRBJ2-7; D remains unclear. The V gene lost 0 bases and the J gene lost 0 bases, with 6 bases spanning the gap. Per germline, CDR1 LGHNA and CDR2 YSLEER. The length of the CDR3 is 14 residues. CDR3 region: CASSQDRPSYEQYF. The DNA of the CDR3 is TGCGCCAGCAGCCAAGATAGACCCTCCTACGAGCAGTACTTC.

This clonotype was seen a few times. This chain connects TRBV12-3 or TRBV12-4 to TRBJ2-3; D unresolved. The V gene lost 2 bases and the J gene lost 3 bases, with 0 bases spanning the gap. The CDR3 runs 11 residues. CDR3: CASSLTDTQYF. The CDR3 DNA reads as TGTGCCAGCAGTTTAACAGATACGCAGTATTTT.

In its sample, this clonotype is medium-sized. V gene TRBV5-1 combines with J gene TRBJ1-6, with D hard to call. Germline-derived CDR1 and CDR2 are SGHRS and YFSETQ. The CDR3 is 15 residues long. Trimming pared 0 bases from V and 8 bases from J, leaving 12 bases between. The CDR3 DNA reads as TGCGCCAGCAGCTTGGATAGCGGGGTCTATTCACCCCTCCACTTT. Amino acids: CASSLDSGVYSPLHF.

By its share, this clonotype is medium-sized. The gene calls are TRBV4-1 and TRBJ2-2; TRBD2 matches at 7 bases. CDR1 MGHRA and CDR2 YSYEKL come from the germline V gene. The CDR3 sequence is 17 residues long. Unmatched junction bases numbered 8, after V lost 0 bases and J lost 4 bases. The CDR3 coding sequence is TGCGCCAGCAGCCAAGATGGGCTAGCGGTAATCACCGGGGAGCTGTTTTTT. Its translation: CASSQDGLAVITGELFF.

Ten or more counts support this clonotype. The V and J genes are TRBV5-1 and TRBJ2-3, with 9 bases lining up with TRBD1. The CDR3 extends over 15 amino acids. V gave up 3 bases and J gave up 6 bases; unmatched junction bases: 8. Germline CDR1 is SGHRS and CDR2 is YFSETQ. CDR3 residues: CASSYAGQGIDTQYF. The CDR3 nucleotides are TGCGCCAGCAGCTATGCGGGACAGGGAATCGATACGCAGTATTTT. The complete variable domain, with remaining parts taken from reference TRBV5-1 and TRBJ2-3, reads KAGVTQTPRYLIKTRGQQVTLSCSPISGHRSVSWYQQTPGQGLQFLFEYFSETQRNKGNFPGRFSGRQFSNSRSEMNVSTLELGDSALYLCASSYAGQGIDTQYFGPGTRLTVL.

Within the sample, this clonotype is medium-sized. This chain links TRBV6-2 or TRBV6-3 with TRBJ2-5; no clear D. The ends were cut back, 6 bases at V and 5 bases at J, with 13 bases in the middle. The CDR3 contains 13 residues. CDR1 is MNHEY, CDR2 SVGEGT, per germline. CDR3 loop: CASSLMEGETQYF. CDR3 DNA sequence: TGTGCCAGCAGCCTTATGGAAGGGGAGACCCAGTACTTC.

This clonotype rates as medium-sized. This chain uses TRBV28 with TRBJ1-5, with TRBD1 matching 8 bases. This CDR3 comprises 15 residues. Germline-derived CDR1 and CDR2 are MDHEN and SYDVKM. V shed 5 bases, J shed 4 bases, and the junction held 7 bases outside the gene matches. The CDR3 coding sequence is TGTGCCAGCAGTCGGGGGACAGGCAAAAATCAGCCCCAGCATTTT. Its protein is CASSRGTGKNQPQHF.

In its sample, this clonotype ranks as medium-sized (0.01 to 0.1%). J is TRBJ1-1 and V is TRBV6-1; D is unclear. V was shortened by 10 bases and J by 4 bases, with 16 bases between the two germline ends. Looked up from germline, CDR1 is MNHNS and CDR2 is SASEGT. This CDR3 contains 13 residues. CDR3 region: CATLYRGITEAFF. The CDR3 DNA sequence: TGTGCCACTCTTTATCGGGGAATCACTGAAGCTTTCTTT.

This clonotype is labeled large. CDR3 in DNA: TGTGCCAGCTCGCCTGGGAGCTCCTACAATGAGCAGTTCTTC. Translating it yields CASSPGSSYNEQFF. The chain employs TRBV7-3 and TRBJ2-1, with a weak D call TRBD2 (5 bases). The CDR3 totals 14 residues. Germline CDR1 reads SGHTA; CDR2 reads FQGTGA. V was shortened by 8 bases and J by 0 bases, with 11 bases between the two germline ends.